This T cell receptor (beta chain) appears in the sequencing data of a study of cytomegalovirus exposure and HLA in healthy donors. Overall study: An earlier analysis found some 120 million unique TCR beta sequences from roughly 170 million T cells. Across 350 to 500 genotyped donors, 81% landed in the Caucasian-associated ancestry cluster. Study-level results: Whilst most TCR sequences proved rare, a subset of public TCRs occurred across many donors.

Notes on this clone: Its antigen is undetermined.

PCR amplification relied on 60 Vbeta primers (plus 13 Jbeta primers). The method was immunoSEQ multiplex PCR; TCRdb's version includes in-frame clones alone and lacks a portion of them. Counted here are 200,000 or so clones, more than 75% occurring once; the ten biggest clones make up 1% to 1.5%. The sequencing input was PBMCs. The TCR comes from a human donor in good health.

The chain's CDR3 is CASSQGGLGNQETQYF. The CDR3 coding sequence is TGCGCCAGCAGCCAGGGGGGGCTCGGGAACCAAGAGACCCAGTACTTC. The V and J genes are TRBV4-1 and TRBJ2-5, with D possibly TRBD2 on 7 matching bases. Between the trimmed V and J ends, which lost 3 bases and 0 bases, there was a span of 14 bases. Germline CDR1 and CDR2: MGHRA and YSYEKL. The CDR3 contains 16 residues.